This entry describes one TCR beta chain. What this receptor recognizes is not known. No base quality values were provided; no much bigger clone lies one nucleotide off. In total, roughly 710 healthy bone marrow donors made up the cohort. At the time of sampling, every cohort member was nominally healthy, though immune exposures that went unrecorded were likely present. Of the 690 or so cohort members, around 310 had a positive CMV serostatus and just over 350 had a negative one, while no CMV serostatus was recorded for the donor. A peripheral blood sample was provided by each donor, and peripheral blood mononuclear cells were used for TCR beta sequencing. Genomic DNA extraction from the blood cell samples was performed with the Qiagen DNeasy Blood Extraction Kit. The germline V gene supplies CDR1 LGHNA and CDR2 YSLEER. From the cysteine up to the phenylalanine, the CDR3 has a length of 15 residues. Kept here is only the CDR3 DNA, which spans 45 bases and is read in frame from base 1. Trimming at the junction amounts to 0 bases on V and 3 bases on J, and the germline ends lie 12 bases apart.

The sample belongs to a study of cytomegalovirus exposure and HLA in healthy donors (TCRdb year 2017). As for the study more broadly: According to an earlier analysis of a few hundred of the donors, 200 million or so T cells yielded approximately 120 million unique TCR beta sequences and about 300 Gb of sequence data. Rather than using new phenotypic data, the later analysis identified candidate immune exposures from TCR beta sequences and from how often those sequences occurred across donors. HLA typing included class I and class II loci at four-digit resolution. The T cell repertoires of 666 subjects were profiled by immunosequencing and related to cytomegalovirus serostatus. Among the roughly 400 genotyped donors, around 79% belonged to the genetic ancestry cluster associated with self-reported Caucasian donors. Every repertoire in the discovery cohort had been generated on one and the same sequencing platform. Alongside the repertoire data, information on donor age, sex, ethnicity and CMV serostatus was compiled. In addition to the first cohort of 650 to 750 subjects, a separate validation cohort of 120 different subjects was used. The number of typed donors differed by locus: about 629-630 for A, B, C, DRB1 and DQB1; approximately 530 for DQA1; some 610 for DPA1; and around 450 for DPB1. In a later genetic analysis, genome-wide SNP genotypes for about 65% of the roughly 700 donors were used, and that subset was treated as a discovery cohort. On average, around 200,000 unique TCR beta nucleotide sequences were sequenced per donor among a few hundred genotyped donors of the cohort, with roughly 18% of those sequences being non-productive. In a later analysis, previously published TCR beta repertoires from 666 donors were re-analyzed and high-resolution HLA genotyping was added so that TCR occurrence patterns could be studied. Because of strong linkage in the cohort, five DR-DQ haplotypes were treated as single units for association and clustering. The study aimed to test whether signatures of past pathogen exposure could be identified by cataloging public T cell receptors. An earlier analysis of a few hundred of the donors applied high-throughput TCR beta sequencing to assess whether each TCR beta V gene segment acted as functional or pseudogenic. An early release that covered about 640 HLA-typed donors contained around 300 gigabases of sequencing data and 80 million or so unique TCR sequences. High-throughput TCR immunosequencing, statistical association of individual TCRs with disease status, and machine learning were combined to predict cytomegalovirus infection status. What the work shows at the level of the full study, not this receptor alone: According to the authors, the approach could potentially be generalized to other disease states and immunological phenotypes. Because HLA typing was missing for some donors at each locus, association tests included only the typed subset. Correlated functional status among segregating V segments might be attributable to linkage disequilibrium, but an unknown experimental factor could not be ruled out. Compared with equally common non-associated chains, HLA-associated TCR beta chains in a later analysis were more clonally expanded and had lower generation probabilities. For the cohort, immune exposure information was limited to CMV serostatus. A cluster of highly shared sequence variants was judged likely to represent a technical artifact of the sequencing pipeline. In a later analysis, the rate of TCR association differed among HLA loci, with DRB1 alleles having the most associated TCRs and HLA-C alleles having the fewest. The earlier analysis of fewer than 750 of the donors excluded around 17 rarely observed V segments, including chromosome 9 orphons, because counts were too low. In a later analysis, several top co-occurrence clusters were reported to appear linked to parvovirus B19, influenza, CMV and Epstein-Barr virus. Broadly in line with IMGT annotations, most TCR beta V segments showed up in productive rearrangements about 90% or about 30% of the time in an earlier analysis of approximately 640 of the donors. In both the original and validation cohorts, the classifier was reported to diagnose cytomegalovirus status with high specificity and sensitivity. A further reported finding was that TCR beta sequences accurately predicted the HLA-A and HLA-B alleles for most subjects in the first cohort. Most TCR sequences were observed very rarely across donors, whereas some public TCRs were present in many individuals. In this cohort, only TCR beta chains were sequenced, and detectable features were limited by the absence of alpha or paired-chain data. Sequencing depth was assumed to be roughly uniform across donors in the presence/absence analyses, though that assumption may not hold. V-gene and J-gene trimming of TCR beta chains was associated with a missense DCLRE1C variant in a later genetic analysis, and the association was replicated in an independent cohort. Some IMGT-functional V segments, including TRBV6-2 and TRBV6-3, could not be distinguished by the 87-base-pair reads and were therefore excluded. The study listed 164 TCR beta chains as associated with cytomegalovirus. Strong co-occurrence of HLA alleles, especially DR and DQ, made assigning TCR associations to individual alleles difficult. A few of the identified cytomegalovirus-associated TCR beta chains were confirmed in vitro to be specific for cytomegalovirus antigens. Specific HLA alleles were associated with about 17,000 TCR beta sequences at a false discovery rate of 0.05 in a later analysis. According to a later analysis, most CMV-associated TCR beta chains appeared to be HLA-restricted, and the HLA associations seemed to be driven largely by CMV exposure. Compared with the roughly 600-donor mean, donors in an Asian-associated ancestry cluster had fewer N-insertions in productive TCRs, according to a later genetic analysis.

Library creation used the immunoSEQ multiplex PCR assay. A mixture of 60 forward primers for TCR Vbeta segments and 13 reverse primers for TCR Jbeta segments was used in the multiplex PCR. The CDR3 region of rearranged TCR beta genes was amplified from genomic DNA with a multiplex PCR assay. The Illumina HiSeq System was used to sequence the amplified TCR beta libraries as 87-base-pair reads. Turning to the authors' computational methods: Across the 640 or so repertoires, a later analysis counted roughly 77 million unique TCR beta chains, around 10 million of which were shared by at least two donors. Raw reads were error-corrected and collapsed into unique sequences by a nearest-neighbor algorithm in which closely related sequences were merged to remove PCR and sequencing errors. V, D and J gene segments were assigned by aligning CDR3 sequences to IMGT reference sequences. For a sequence to be retained, a match of at least six nucleotides was required to both a V gene segment and a J gene segment. Rearrangements were called productive when the CDR3 lacked stop codons and stayed in frame with V and J; all others were non-productive. Following IMGT convention, CDR3 was defined as the stretch from the second conserved V-encoded cysteine to the conserved J-encoded phenylalanine. Sequences without an unambiguous match to a single V gene segment were excluded from the earlier analysis of 450 to 650 of the donors. An earlier analysis of several hundred of the donors classified V segments as functional when productive rearrangements were above 56.7% and as segregating when the standard deviation between donors was above 5%. A statistical classification framework was built to diagnose cytomegalovirus status from the catalog of TCR beta chain sequences. V and J gene assignment, in a later analysis, came from comparing TCR nucleotide sequences with IMGT/GENE-DB human TR gene sequences. The TCRdist pipeline was used in a later analysis to assign CDR3 sequences and most-parsimonious VDJ recombination scenarios. In a later analysis, every TCR beta chain was defined by the combination of its CDR3 amino acid sequence and its V-gene family, and reads without a unique V-gene family were dropped. In a later analysis, 550 to 650 highly shared, low-generation-probability nucleotide sequences were removed to address suspected cross-contamination and a sequencing artifact. In a later analysis, a clonal expansion index for each public chain was calculated from normalized within-repertoire ranks of inferred template counts. In a later analysis, generation probabilities were computed using a VDJ recombination model fitted to out-of-frame rearrangements, and the results were checked against IGoR. In a later analysis, TCR-TCR, TCR-HLA and TCR-CMV co-occurrence was scored with hypergeometric tests, and a repertoire-size bias correction was applied to TCR pairs. False discovery rates were estimated in a later analysis by permuting HLA or CMV assignments 20 times. In a later analysis, co-occurring TCRs were grouped with DBSCAN, and TCRdist sequence similarity was added when clustering was performed within HLA-allele-positive subsets. Repertoires with fewer than 30,000 or more than 120,000 public chains were left out of co-occurrence clustering, as were a handful of repertoires with anomalous nucleotide sharing. TCRdb's version of the immuneACCESS table is confined to in-frame rearrangements and falls short of the full clone set. An unresolved V gene accounts for under half of the shortfall where checked; the remainder is of unknown origin. Clone size and V and J calls were adopted from that table, with D and trimming inferred from the DNA. This sample gives over 200,000 clones in total; over 65% of them show up just once. Clones ranked in the top ten supply roughly 1.3% of the sample.

Sequenced: PBMCs. The chain couples TRBV4-3 to TRBJ2-7; no D segment can be confidently identified. This sequence originates from a human donor in good health. The CDR3 protein sequence reads: CASSQDSASDYEQYF. The DNA sequence is as follows: TGCGCCAGCAGCCAAGATTCGGCCAGCGACTACGAGCAGTACTTC.